This T cell receptor beta chain was identified during a study of T cells in Graves' hyperthyroidism and ophthalmopathy. Points from the study as a whole: Ophthalmopathy and stable hyperthyroidism were separated by a 13 V-J model. Among thyroid clonotypes expanded above 0.001, most also appeared in blood. Ophthalmopathy, as predicted by the model, came a median 6.5 months after the prediction.

PBMCs were sourced from more than 7.5 ml fresh peripheral blood. What was amplified from RNA transcripts were TCR beta CDR3 regions. HTBI primers were used for first-round RT-PCR of the TCR CDR3. One entry per CDR3 protein, called by TCRdb with MiXCR from the multiplex PCR reads. The sample lists roughly 550,000 distinct CDR3 sequences; about 15% were seen once. The CDR3 sequence is 14 residues long. CDR1 and CDR2 from the germline V gene are MNHNS and SASEGT. Trimming removed 6 bases from V and 2 bases from J, with 12 bases in between. This clonotype has ten or more counts. Its antigen is as yet unknown.

This chain joins TRBV6-1 and TRBJ2-3; the D gene is possibly TRBD2 (6 bases). Sequenced material: blood. This TCR was sampled from a woman under 40 with Graves' ophthalmopathy. This CDR3 reads CASRAGGTTDTQYF. The CDR3 coding sequence is TGTGCCAGCAGGGCTGGCGGGACCACAGATACGCAGTATTTT.